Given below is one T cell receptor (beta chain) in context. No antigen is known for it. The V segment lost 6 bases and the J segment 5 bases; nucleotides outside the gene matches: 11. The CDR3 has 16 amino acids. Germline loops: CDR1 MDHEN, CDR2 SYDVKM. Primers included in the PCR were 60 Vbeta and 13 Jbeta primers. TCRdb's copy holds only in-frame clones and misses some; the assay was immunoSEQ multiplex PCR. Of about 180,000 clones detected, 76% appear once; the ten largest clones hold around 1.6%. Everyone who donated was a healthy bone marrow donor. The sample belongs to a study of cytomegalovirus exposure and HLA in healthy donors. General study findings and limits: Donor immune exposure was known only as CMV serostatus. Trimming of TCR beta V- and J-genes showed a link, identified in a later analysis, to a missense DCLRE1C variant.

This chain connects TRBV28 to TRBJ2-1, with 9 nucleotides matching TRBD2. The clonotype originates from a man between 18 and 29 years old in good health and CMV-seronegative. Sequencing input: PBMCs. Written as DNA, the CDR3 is TGTGCCAGCAGCCGTAACCGACTAGCGGAAAACAATGAGCAGTTCTTC. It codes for CASSRNRLAENNEQFF.